The 25 T cell receptor beta chains reported below all come from one sample, sequenced in a study of T cell responses to AZD1222 COVID-19 vaccine. TCRdb keeps only in-frame clones here, not all; method: immunoSEQ multiplex PCR. This sample has roughly 150,000 clones, with 70% to 90% found just once. The sample here was peripheral blood, taken on day 0 of AZD1222 vaccination. The receptors stem from an adult in good health.

This rearrangement joins TRBV4-3 to TRBJ1-4; tentatively, D is TRBD1 (6 bases). Germline CDR1 is LGHNA and CDR2 is YSLEER. The CDR3 loop spans 16 amino acids. With 1 base removed from V and 3 bases from J, the gap between germline ends came to 12 bases. The CDR3 reads CASSQGFRTANEKLFF. The CDR3, as DNA: TGCGCCAGCAGCCAAGGGTTTCGGACAGCTAATGAAAAACTGTTTTTT.

This clone has only a few counts. The V gene is TRBV27, the J gene TRBJ1-3, with D hard to call. The CDR3 runs to 14 residues. The V gene's germline CDR1 is MNHEY and CDR2 SMNVEV (reference sequence). Trimming pared 6 bases from V and 6 bases from J, leaving 15 bases between. The CDR3: CASRFRGAENTIYF. In DNA form, the CDR3 reads TGTGCCAGCAGATTCCGGGGTGCGGAAAACACCATATATTTT.

This rearrangement joins TRBV19 to TRBJ1-1; a weak D match, TRBD1 (6 bases). This CDR3 has 16 residues. The V end was cut by 8 bases, the J end by 1 base, with 20 bases between. Germline V lookup: CDR1 LNHDA, CDR2 SQIVND (reference sequence). The chain's CDR3 is CASLPRGAPPNTEAFF. In DNA form, the CDR3 reads TGTGCCAGTCTGCCAAGGGGGGCCCCCCCGAACACTGAAGCTTTCTTT. The full variable domain, completed using reference TRBV19 and TRBJ1-1, is DGGITQSPKYLFRKEGQNVTLSCEQNLNHDAMYWYRQDPGQGLRLIYYSQIVNDFQKGDIAEGYSVSREKKESFPLTVTSAQKNPTAFYLCASLPRGAPPNTEAFFGQGTRLTVV.

Written as DNA, the CDR3 is TGTGCCAGCAGCCAAGATAGGGAACTGCAAGAGCAGTTCTTC. This translates into CASSQDRELQEQFF. This chain links TRBV3-1 (or the pseudogene TRBV3-2) with TRBJ2-1; D remains ambiguous. Trimming pared 0 bases from V and 10 bases from J, leaving 13 bases between. The CDR3 sequence is 14 residues long. Germline V gene lookup returns CDR1 LGHDT and CDR2 YNNKEL (reference sequence).

This rearrangement joins TRBV7-8 to TRBJ2-7; D uncertain. V lost 1 base and J 1 base, leaving 11 bases between the germline ends. The length of the CDR3 is 15 residues. The V gene's germline CDR1 is SGHVS and CDR2 FQNEAQ. The CDR3 DNA is TGTGCCAGCAGCTTAGGGGCCTCGCAGTCCTACGAGCAGTACTTC. It encodes CASSLGASQSYEQYF.

V is TRBV6-4 and J is TRBJ1-1; D is unclear. This CDR3 contains 13 residues. Looked up from germline, CDR1 is MRHNA and CDR2 is SNTAGT. Trimming cost V 5 bases and J 0 bases, with 7 bases left between them. The CDR3 nucleotides are TGTGCCAGCAGTCTCTTTATGAACACTGAAGCTTTCTTT. Translated, it gives CASSLFMNTEAFF.

The chain has TRBV27 and TRBJ2-3; 7 bases are shared with TRBD2. The CDR3 spans 17 residues. In germline, CDR1 is MNHEY, CDR2 SMNVEV (reference sequence). V shed 2 bases and J 2 bases; nucleotides not matched to a gene: 10. The CDR3 nucleotides are TGTGCCAGCAGTTTACGGTTTCGGCGGGGGAACACAGATACGCAGTATTTT. Its protein is CASSLRFRRGNTDTQYF.

V usage is TRBV9 and J usage is TRBJ1-1; perhaps TRBD1 as D (6 bases). The V end lost 3 bases, the J end lost 5 bases, and 17 bases lay between the germline ends. The CDR3 loop spans 15 amino acids. From germline, CDR1 is SGDLS and CDR2 YYNGEE. CDR3 DNA: TGTGCCAGCAGCGCCATGGGGGCATTGGGGACTGAAGCTTTCTTT. Translated: CASSAMGALGTEAFF.

This chain links TRBV19 with TRBJ2-7; D tentatively reads TRBD1 or TRBD2 (5 bases each). Germline CDR1 is LNHDA and CDR2 is SQIVND (reference sequence). CDR3 length: 14 amino acids. Trimming stripped 5 bases from V and 3 bases from J, with 14 bases between. This chain's CDR3 is CASSRDLDFYEQYF. The CDR3 nucleotides are TGTGCCAGTAGTCGGGACCTCGATTTCTACGAGCAGTACTTC. The variable domain in full, with the rest retrieved from reference TRBV19 and TRBJ2-7, is DGGITQSPKYLFRKEGQNVTLSCEQNLNHDAMYWYRQDPGQGLRLIYYSQIVNDFQKGDIAEGYSVSREKKESFPLTVTSAQKNPTAFYLCASSRDLDFYEQYFGPGTRLTVT.

This clone was recorded once. This rearrangement joins TRBV2 to TRBJ2-1, with TRBD2 identical over 8 bases. CDR3 length equals 15 residues. Germline CDR1 and CDR2: SNHLY and FYNNEI. After removal of 7 bases from V and 7 bases from J, the junction contained 12 bases not matched to a gene. The CDR3 loop reads CASITQVAGSNEQFF. CDR3 DNA sequence: TGTGCCAGCATAACTCAGGTAGCGGGAAGTAATGAGCAGTTCTTC.

This clone has only one observation. The CDR3 coding sequence is TGCGCCAGCAGTGGGGGCAGACCAAACACTGAAGCTTTCTTT. The encoded protein is CASSGGRPNTEAFF. This chain connects TRBV10-2 to TRBJ1-1, with a tentative D call TRBD1 (5 bases). Looked up from germline, CDR1 is WSHSY and CDR2 is SAAADI. The CDR3 is 14 amino acids. Trimming pared 4 bases from V and 2 bases from J, leaving 11 bases between.

V and J are TRBV5-1 and TRBJ2-5; tentatively, D is TRBD1 or TRBD2 (6 bases each). This CDR3 has 14 residues. Germline V gene sequence: CDR1 SGHRS, CDR2 YFSETQ. Trimming stripped 0 bases from V and 7 bases from J, with 13 bases between. The CDR3 bases are TGCGCCAGCAGCTTGGCTGGGGGGCAGGGGACCCAGTACTTC. It specifies CASSLAGGQGTQYF. Full variable domain (remainder filled in from reference TRBV5-1 and TRBJ2-5): KAGVTQTPRYLIKTRGQQVTLSCSPISGHRSVSWYQQTPGQGLQFLFEYFSETQRNKGNFPGRFSGRQFSNSRSEMNVSTLELGDSALYLCASSLAGGQGTQYFGPGTRLLVL.

The sample holds one count of this clone. The rearrangement uses TRBV11-1 and TRBJ2-7; D gene uncertain. V was trimmed by 5 bases and J by 3 bases, leaving 8 bases between them. This CDR3 spans 12 amino acids. The V gene's germline CDR1 is SGHAT and CDR2 FQDESV (reference sequence). CDR3 protein: CASSQTIYEQYF. CDR3 nucleotide sequence: TGTGCCAGCAGCCAAACGATCTACGAGCAGTACTTC. The whole variable domain, filled in from reference TRBV11-1 and TRBJ2-7, reads EAEVAQSPRYKITEKSQAVAFWCDPISGHATLYWYRQILGQGPELLVQFQDESVVDDSQLPKDRFSAERLKGVDSTLKIQPAELGDSAMYLCASSQTIYEQYFGPGTRLTVT.

This clone has only a few counts. The rearrangement uses TRBV27 and TRBJ1-2; D not certain. V shed 1 base and J shed 2 bases, with 11 bases lying between them. The CDR3 runs to 15 residues. CDR1 and CDR2 from the germline V gene are MNHEY and SMNVEV (reference sequence). CDR3 nucleotide sequence: TGTGCCAGCAGTTTATTGGGGATGGGGAACTATGGCTACACCTTC. The encoded protein is CASSLLGMGNYGYTF.

The chain joins TRBV5-1 to TRBJ2-2; D is perhaps TRBD2 (6 bases). The V gene's germline CDR1 is SGHRS and CDR2 YFSETQ. The ends were cut back, 4 bases at V and 1 base at J, with 11 bases in the middle. The CDR3 totals 15 residues. CDR3 in DNA: TGCGCCAGCAGCGCCGGGACTGTGAACACCGGGGAGCTGTTTTTT. Translating it yields CASSAGTVNTGELFF. Looking up the rest from reference TRBV5-1 and TRBJ2-2 gives the full variable domain: KAGVTQTPRYLIKTRGQQVTLSCSPISGHRSVSWYQQTPGQGLQFLFEYFSETQRNKGNFPGRFSGRQFSNSRSEMNVSTLELGDSALYLCASSAGTVNTGELFFGEGSRLTVL.

The chain employs TRBV28 and TRBJ2-1, with 12 positions matching TRBD2. This CDR3 comprises 15 residues. CDR1 is MDHEN, CDR2 SYDVKM, per germline. V dropped 6 bases and J dropped 2; count of bases not matched to a gene: 2. CDR3 amino acids: CASRSSGRAYNEQFF. CDR3 in DNA: TGTGCCAGCAGGTCTAGCGGGAGGGCCTACAATGAGCAGTTCTTC. Combining the CDR3 with reference TRBV28 and TRBJ2-1 gives the whole variable domain DVKVTQSSRYLVKRTGEKVFLECVQDMDHENMFWYRQDPGLGLRLIYFSYDVKMKEKGDIPEGYSVSREKKERFSLILESASTNQTSMYLCASRSSGRAYNEQFFGPGTRLTVL.

This chain connects TRBV5-1 to TRBJ1-1; 8 bases map to TRBD1. From germline, CDR1 is SGHRS and CDR2 YFSETQ. Losses at the gene ends were 2 bases for V and 5 bases for J; bases not matched to a gene: 8. The CDR3 is 15 amino acids. DNA of the CDR3: TGCGCCAGCAGCTTTATAACAGGGGGTCGGACTGAAGCTTTCTTT. Translating gives CASSFITGGRTEAFF.

Written as DNA, the CDR3 is TGTGCCAGCAGCCAAGACACAGGGGGGTATGGCTACACCTTC. Amino acid sequence: CASSQDTGGYGYTF. The chain joins TRBV14 to TRBJ1-2; TRBD1 matches at 8 bases. After removal of 0 bases from V and 5 bases from J, the junction contained 2 bases not matched to a gene. In germline, CDR1 is SGHDN, CDR2 FVKESK. The CDR3 runs to 14 residues.

The rearrangement joins TRBV19 to TRBJ2-3; tentative D call: TRBD2 (6 bases). V gave up 7 bases and J gave up 1 base, with 12 bases separating them. This CDR3 is 14 amino acids long. CDR1 LNHDA and CDR2 SQIVND come from the germline V gene (reference sequence). CDR3 DNA sequence: TGTGCCAGTACTTCCGCTAGCGGCACAGATACGCAGTATTTT. This encodes CASTSASGTDTQYF.

DNA for the CDR3: TGTGCCAGCAGCCAAGGGGCACTGAACACTGAAGCTTTCTTT. This encodes CASSQGALNTEAFF. The rearrangement joins TRBV3-1 (or the pseudogene TRBV3-2) to TRBJ1-1; D not certain. V gave up 1 base and J gave up 0 bases, with 6 bases separating them. The germline CDR1 and CDR2 sequences are LGHDT and YNNKEL (reference sequence). The CDR3 spans 14 residues.

The chain has TRBV5-6 and TRBJ2-4; TRBD1 matches 10 bases. The CDR3 is 18 residues long. The germline CDR1 and CDR2 sequences are SGHDT and YYEEEE. The J segment lost 8 bases and the V segment lost 0 bases, leaving 14 bases of the junction unmatched. The CDR3 loop reads CASSLVIDRGLGGDIQYF. The DNA of the CDR3 is TGTGCCAGCAGCTTGGTCATCGACAGGGGGCTTGGTGGGGACATTCAGTACTTC.

This clone was seen just once. This rearrangement joins TRBV5-1 to TRBJ2-3, with D hard to call. The CDR3 loop spans 16 amino acids. The V end was cut by 0 bases, the J end by 6 bases, with 17 bases between. Germline V CDR1 and CDR2: SGHRS, YFSETQ. The CDR3 region has the DNA TGCGCCAGCAGCTTGGTCATCCTCGCCGCGCCGGATACGCAGTATTTT. This encodes CASSLVILAAPDTQYF.

The chain links TRBV4-3 to TRBJ1-3, with 7 nucleotides matching TRBD1. CDR1 and CDR2 from the germline V gene are LGHNA and YSLEER. V lost 0 bases and J lost 0; bases outside the gene matches: 2. There are 16 residues in the CDR3. The CDR3: CASSQDRDSSGNTIYF. For the CDR3, the DNA is TGCGCCAGCAGCCAAGATAGGGACAGCTCTGGAAACACCATATATTTT.

In regard to this clone: At one boundary the junction diverges from the germline segment, which might be a read error. The rearrangement links TRBV19 to TRBJ2-2, with unresolved D. This CDR3 has 14 amino acids. Looked up from germline, CDR1 is LNHDA and CDR2 is SQIVND (reference sequence). The CDR3 loop reads CGTQINRNTGELFF. For the CDR3, the DNA is TGCGGAACTCAAATAAACCGGAACACCGGGGAGCTGTTTTTT.

V and J are TRBV20-1 and TRBJ2-6; the D gene is possibly TRBD2 (6 bases). Germline values: CDR1 DFQATT, CDR2 SNEGSKA (reference sequence). The V end lost 3 bases, the J end lost 1 base, and 7 bases lay between the germline ends. The CDR3 sequence is 14 residues long. The CDR3: CSASGGSGANVLTF. CDR3 coding DNA: TGCAGTGCTAGTGGGGGGTCTGGGGCCAACGTCCTGACTTTC.